The 30 T cell receptor beta chains below were found in one sample sequenced in a study of blood T cells in healthy people across ages. Next came a second PCR, run for roughly 6 to 11 cycles, which used a sample-barcoded 5' primer along with a J-beta primer mix. TCRdb used MiXCR to reprocess the 5' RACE reads, holding one entry per CDR3 protein. The repertoire holds fewer than 700,000 distinct CDR3 sequences, with approximately 40% as singletons. Sequenced: blood. The origin of the receptors is a man older than 75 in good health.

V is TRBV7-9 and J is TRBJ2-3; D not certain. The V and J ends lost 6 bases and 4 bases respectively, with 8 bases between them. CDR1 is SEHNR, CDR2 FQNEAQ, per germline (reference sequence). There are 12 residues in the CDR3. The CDR3 sequence: CASRYYPDTQYF. In DNA, the CDR3 is TGTGCCAGCAGATACTACCCAGATACGCAGTATTTT.

This clonotype has just a few counts. This chain links TRBV6-2 or TRBV6-3 with TRBJ2-4; possible D gene TRBD1, 6 bases. With the DNA end fitting TRBJ2-5 better, the J assignment may be wrong. This CDR3 region has 16 residues. The germline V gene encodes CDR1 MNHEY and CDR2 SVGEGT. The CDR3 DNA reads TGTGCCAGCAGTACGGAAGGACAGTCCTGGGAGGAGACCCAGTACTTC. Its protein is CASSTEGQSWEETQYF.

Comments on this clonotype: The junction shows a germline mismatch at one end, possibly a read error. V and J are TRBV29-1 and TRBJ2-3; D is unclear. CDR3 length equals 13 residues. CDR1 is SQVTM and CDR2 is ANQGSEA in the germline V gene. The CDR3 DNA is TGCAGCATTGAAGGGCAGGGCACAGATACGCAGTATTTT. Residues: CSIEGQGTDTQYF.

Points on this clonotype: This may be a read error: a much more frequent sequence differs by one nucleotide. The chain is built from TRBV7-2 and TRBJ1-2; a possible D gene is TRBD1 (5 bases). The length of the CDR3 is 14 residues. Germline values: CDR1 SGHTA, CDR2 FQGNSA. Here the CDR3 DNA reads TGTGCCGGCAGCTTAGCGGCTGCAGGGAATGGCTACACCTTC. Amino acids: CAGSLAAAGNGYTF.

This clonotype was found a few times. The chain links TRBV7-2 to TRBJ2-5; no definite D call. The germline gives CDR1 SGHTA, CDR2 FQGNSA. V was clipped by 2 bases and J by 5 bases, with 15 bases between them. The CDR3 consists of 15 residues. The CDR3 nucleotides are TGTGCCAGCAGCTTACGGCGGTCGGTGCGGGAGACCCAGTACTTC. This encodes CASSLRRSVRETQYF.

V is TRBV2 and J is TRBJ2-2; tentatively, D is TRBD1 or TRBD2 (5 bases each). Trimming shortened V by 6 bases and J by 3 bases, and 17 bases separated the two germline ends. Germline lookup yields CDR1 SNHLY and CDR2 FYNNEI. The CDR3 loop spans 16 amino acids. The CDR3 reads CASRRVGTWDTGELFF. CDR3 nucleotides: TGTGCCAGCAGGAGGGTAGGGACGTGGGACACCGGGGAGCTGTTTTTT.

This clonotype was detected a few times. The gene calls are TRBV6-2 or TRBV6-3 and TRBJ2-7; D may match TRBD1 or TRBD2 (5 bases each). This CDR3 spans 14 amino acids. V dropped 7 bases and J dropped 6 bases, with 19 bases sitting between them. Looked up from germline, CDR1 is MNHEY and CDR2 is SVGEGT. This chain's CDR3 is CASNFGTAMGEQYF. CDR3 DNA: TGTGCCAGCAATTTCGGGACGGCCATGGGCGAGCAGTACTTC.

The gene calls are TRBV20-1 and TRBJ2-5; D unresolved. The ends were cut back, 3 bases at V and 1 base at J, with 15 bases in the middle. Germline-derived CDR1 and CDR2 are DFQATT and SNEGSKA (reference sequence). The CDR3 spans 15 residues. CDR3 amino acids: CSARAEIPSQETQYF. CDR3 DNA sequence: TGCAGTGCTAGGGCAGAAATCCCCTCCCAAGAGACCCAGTACTTC.

The gene calls are TRBV3-1 and TRBJ2-3; 15 positions agree with TRBD2. Germline trimming cut 0 bases from V and 5 bases from J; bases unmatched to any gene: 9. The V gene's germline CDR1 is LGHDT and CDR2 YNNKEL (reference sequence). The CDR3 is 19 amino acids. CDR3 loop: CASSQDPPGLAGGVDTQYF. CDR3 bases: TGTGCCAGCAGCCAAGACCCCCCGGGACTAGCGGGGGGTGTAGATACGCAGTATTTT.

The CDR3, as DNA: TGTGCCAGCAGTTTAAAGGTCCGAGATCAGCCCCAGCATTTT. It is translated as CASSLKVRDQPQHF. This chain uses TRBV12-3 or TRBV12-4 with TRBJ1-5; D remains ambiguous. The CDR3 is 14 residues long. V was shortened by 2 bases and J by 5 bases, with 10 bases between the two germline ends.

This clonotype was found a few times. The rearrangement uses TRBV9 and TRBJ2-1, with TRBD1 matching over 8 bases. The ends lost 1 base at V and 0 bases at J; junction bases unmatched: 12. Germline V gene sequence: CDR1 SGDLS, CDR2 YYNGEE. This CDR3 is built from 19 residues. Written as DNA, the CDR3 is TGTGCCAGCAGCGTACAGGGGGCGCCTCTAGCGAGCTCCTACAATGAGCAGTTCTTC. This translates into CASSVQGAPLASSYNEQFF. The complete variable domain, with remaining parts taken from reference TRBV9 and TRBJ2-1, reads DSGVTQTPKHLITATGQRVTLRCSPRSGDLSVYWYQQSLDQGLQFLIQYYNGEERAKGNILERFSAQQFPDLHSELNLSSLELGDSALYFCASSVQGAPLASSYNEQFFGPGTRLTVL.

The V gene is TRBV7-3, the J gene TRBJ2-1, with a tentative D call TRBD1 (6 bases). The CDR3 loop spans 14 amino acids. Trimming left V 2 bases short and J 9 bases short, with 14 bases between. CDR1 SGHTA and CDR2 FQGTGA come from the germline V gene. The CDR3 nucleotides are TGTGCCAGCAGCTTACTTTTCAAAGGGGGTGAGCAGTTCTTC. It yields the protein CASSLLFKGGEQFF.

The chain has TRBV12-3 or TRBV12-4 and TRBJ2-3, with D perhaps TRBD2 (5 bases). This CDR3 is built from 16 residues. V was shortened by 2 bases and J by 1 base, with 13 bases between the two germline ends. Here the CDR3 reads CASSLSTRAGTDTQYF. CDR3 DNA: TGTGCCAGCAGTTTATCGACCAGAGCGGGCACAGATACGCAGTATTTT.

The chain recombines TRBV5-1 with TRBJ2-4, with 10 bases fitting TRBD1. The J call is uncertain, as TRBJ2-7 better fits the DNA end. Germline loops: CDR1 SGHRS, CDR2 YFSETQ. The CDR3 contains 15 residues. The CDR3 is CASSYGQGGLGEQYF. In DNA, the CDR3 is TGCGCCAGCAGCTACGGACAGGGGGGTTTAGGCGAGCAGTACTTC.

The sample holds a few counts of this clonotype. The J gene is TRBJ2-6, the V gene TRBV2; no clear D. The V end was cut by 2 bases, the J end by 0 bases, with 5 bases between. The CDR3 consists of 15 residues. Germline CDR1 SNHLY, CDR2 FYNNEI. CDR3 residues: CASSEHSSGANVLTF. DNA for the CDR3: TGTGCCAGCAGTGAACACAGCTCTGGGGCCAACGTCCTGACTTTC.

The gene calls are TRBV20-1 and TRBJ2-1; 11 bases map to TRBD2. The V and J ends lost 5 bases and 5 bases, in that order; junction bases with no gene match: 5. The CDR3 loop spans 14 amino acids. The germline CDR1 and CDR2 sequences are DFQATT and SNEGSKA (reference sequence). CDR3 amino acids: CSAFSGGADNEQFF. The CDR3 coding sequence is TGCAGTGCTTTTAGCGGGGGGGCCGACAATGAGCAGTTCTTC.

This chain connects TRBV3-1 to TRBJ2-3; 7 bases fit TRBD2. CDR3 length equals 17 residues. In germline, CDR1 is LGHDT, CDR2 YNNKEL (reference sequence). The V and J ends lost 0 bases and 10 bases, in that order; junction bases with no gene match: 16. DNA of the CDR3: TGTGCCAGCAGCCAAGAGTTCGGGACTAATCCAGACTATCCGCAGTATTTT. This codes for CASSQEFGTNPDYPQYF.

This clonotype has a handful of counts. A single base separates this from a much larger clone, so it may be a read error. The rearrangement joins TRBV29-1 to TRBJ1-2, with 8 bases that match TRBD1. The CDR3 has 12 residues. V shed 2 bases and J 7 bases; nucleotides not matched to a gene: 3. The germline V gene encodes CDR1 SQVTM and CDR2 ANQGSEA. CDR3 residues: CSVEQGAGGYTF. CDR3 nucleotides: TGCAGCGTTGAACAGGGGGCGGGTGGCTACACCTTC.

The genes are TRBV3-1 and TRBJ1-2; D is ambiguous. The V gene lost 1 base and the J gene lost 6 bases, with 12 bases spanning the gap. The CDR3 loop spans 14 amino acids. The germline gives CDR1 LGHDT, CDR2 YNNKEL (reference sequence). CDR3 in DNA: TGTGCCAGCAGCCAAGTAAGCGCGGGTAATGGCTACACCTTC. It specifies CASSQVSAGNGYTF.

This clonotype was recorded at least ten times. The rearrangement uses TRBV21-1 and TRBJ2-7; TRBD2 is taken as the D call from the table, unchecked against the DNA. TRBV21-1 is deemed a pseudogene. This CDR3 spans 13 amino acids. This CDR3 is CASRSGNRNEQYF. DNA for the CDR3: TGTGCCAGCAGATCAGGGAATAGGAACGAGCAGTACTTC.

The rearrangement links TRBV7-2 to TRBJ2-5; 7 bases line up with TRBD1. Trimming took 3 bases from V and 11 from J; bases not matched to a gene: 12. The germline V gene has CDR1 SGHTA and CDR2 FQGNSA. The CDR3 extends over 14 amino acids. As DNA, the CDR3 is TGTGCCAGCAGCTTCGGACTGACAGGGAATGAGCAGTACTTC. Amino acid sequence: CASSFGLTGNEQYF.

This clonotype was detected a few times. The CDR3 nucleotides read TGCAGCGTTGAGGAGGTCCCTGGCTACACCTTC. Its protein product is CSVEEVPGYTF. V usage is TRBV29-1 and J usage is TRBJ1-2, with D unclear. Trimming removed 3 bases from V and 7 bases from J, with 9 bases in between. Germline V gene data show CDR1 as SQVTM and CDR2 as ANQGSEA. The CDR3 contains 11 residues.

This chain connects TRBV7-2 to TRBJ2-5, with no clear D. Per the germline V gene, CDR1 is SGHTA and CDR2 is FQGNSA. This CDR3 comprises 15 residues. V was clipped by 1 base and J by 9 bases, with 18 bases between them. The CDR3 spells CASSLGSGSNTAQYF. CDR3 in DNA: TGTGCCAGCAGCTTAGGTAGTGGATCCAACACGGCCCAGTACTTC.

This clonotype was counted between two and nine times. The rearrangement uses TRBV20-1 and TRBJ2-1; 8 bases line up with TRBD2. Trimming at V came to 1 base and at J to 13 bases, leaving 15 bases not matched to a gene. From germline, CDR1 is DFQATT and CDR2 SNEGSKA (reference sequence). This CDR3 has 15 amino acids. The CDR3 bases are TGCAGTGCTAGAGTGGCGGGAGGCTATAACCCGAACCAGTTCTTC. It codes for CSARVAGGYNPNQFF.

The chain couples TRBV7-2 to TRBJ1-2; 7 nucleotides agree with TRBD1. J lost 5 bases, V lost 1 base, and 7 bases had no gene match. The CDR3 totals 15 residues. Germline CDR1 SGHTA, CDR2 FQGNSA. CDR3 loop: CASSLEVTGAYGYTF. CDR3 nucleotide sequence: TGTGCCAGCAGCTTAGAAGTCACAGGGGCATATGGCTACACCTTC.

In this sample, this clonotype turned up a few times. The chain joins TRBV20-1 to TRBJ2-7; 11 bases match TRBD2. The CDR3 totals 17 residues. The J segment lost 0 bases and the V segment lost 3 bases, leaving 10 bases of the junction unmatched. From germline, CDR1 is DFQATT and CDR2 SNEGSKA (reference sequence). DNA of the CDR3: TGCAGTGCTAGGGCCCCCACTAGCGGGAGCGACTCCTACGAGCAGTACTTC. Protein: CSARAPTSGSDSYEQYF.

This clonotype was seen a few times. The chain links TRBV6-5 to TRBJ2-1; no reliable D call. The CDR3 length is 13 residues. The V end lost 2 bases, the J end lost 9 bases, and 11 bases lay between the germline ends. CDR1 is MNHEY, CDR2 SVGAGI, per germline. CDR3 residues: CASSYIQRGEQFF. CDR3 DNA sequence: TGTGCCAGCAGTTACATCCAGCGCGGTGAGCAGTTCTTC.

The chain employs TRBV20-1 and TRBJ2-5, with 14 bases lining up with TRBD2. Germline loops: CDR1 DFQATT, CDR2 SNEGSKA (reference sequence). The CDR3 totals 18 residues. V lost 5 bases to trimming and J lost 0 bases; unmatched junction nucleotides: 11. The DNA of the CDR3 is TGCAGTGCTGCCGGGACTAGCGGGGGATCTTGGTACCAAGAGACCCAGTACTTC. Residues: CSAAGTSGGSWYQETQYF.

This clonotype came up many times. The chain combines TRBV20-1 with TRBJ2-1; 8 nucleotides match TRBD2. The V gene end was trimmed by 6 bases and the J gene end by 3 bases; junction bases not matched to a gene: 10. The CDR3 extends over 15 amino acids. Germline lookup yields CDR1 DFQATT and CDR2 SNEGSKA (reference sequence). CDR3 region: CSAEGVAGSYNEQFF. CDR3 bases: TGCAGTGCGGAAGGTGTAGCGGGAAGCTACAATGAGCAGTTCTTC.

The V and J genes are TRBV4-1 and TRBJ1-1; TRBD1 matches 10 bases. CDR1 and CDR2 (germline): MGHRA, YSYEKL. J was trimmed by 2 bases and V by 4 bases; bases with no gene match: 4. This CDR3 has 15 amino acids. DNA of the CDR3: TGCGCCAGCAGCCTCGGGACAGGGGTAAACACTGAAGCTTTCTTT. Its translation is CASSLGTGVNTEAFF.